The 29 T cell receptor beta chains below all came from one sample that was sequenced in a study of T cells after posttransplantation cyclophosphamide. The table came from immunoSEQ multiplex PCR; TCRdb's copy has only in-frame clones and leaves some out. Of around 18,000 clones in the sample, about 77% are singletons; the top ten hold under 35%. Treatment was busulfan-fludarabine conditioning, a marrow graft, and cyclophosphamide on days +3 and +4. Sequencing used CD8+ T cells sorted from PBMCs, obtained 1,800 to 2,000 days after a stem cell transplant with posttransplant cyclophosphamide. The receptors were gathered from a female patient in her 40s who received an allogeneic stem cell transplant from a related donor, was CMV-positive, and had no GVHD. The graft donor may have given rise to some T cells.

The chain joins TRBV4-3 to TRBJ1-2; 8 bases fit TRBD1. After removal of 0 bases from V and 7 bases from J, the junction contained 10 bases not matched to a gene. Germline V gives CDR1 LGHNA, CDR2 YSLEER. This CDR3 is built from 16 residues. In nucleotides, the CDR3 is TGCGCCAGCAGCCAAGATAGGGAGACAGGGGTCCGTGGCTACACCTTC. Translation: CASSQDRETGVRGYTF.

The V gene is TRBV18, the J gene TRBJ2-3, with TRBD1 as a possible D gene (6 bases). CDR3 length equals 16 residues. Germline loops: CDR1 KGHSH, CDR2 LQKENI. V lost 2 bases to trimming and J lost 6 bases, with 18 bases between them. Written as DNA, the CDR3 is TGTGCCAGCTCACCAGAAGGGGTGACAGGATTTGATACGCAGTATTTT. This translates into CASSPEGVTGFDTQYF.

V is TRBV6-1 and J is TRBJ1-4; possibly TRBD1 for D (5 bases). The V gene lost 4 bases and the J gene lost 5 bases, with 20 bases spanning the gap. The CDR3 is 17 amino acids. Germline CDR1 is MNHNS and CDR2 is SASEGT. CDR3: CASSGGPGLETNEKLFF. The CDR3 nucleotides are TGTGCCAGCAGTGGGGGCCCCGGGCTGGAAACGAATGAAAAACTGTTTTTT.

The J gene is TRBJ2-3, the V gene TRBV5-6; D ambiguous. Germline lookup yields CDR1 SGHDT and CDR2 YYEEEE. This CDR3 has 14 amino acids. V lost 0 bases and J lost 4, with 9 bases in between. The CDR3 reads CASSLGRSADTQYF. The DNA of the CDR3 is TGTGCCAGCAGCTTGGGCAGAAGTGCAGATACGCAGTATTTT.

This chain joins TRBV6-5 and TRBJ1-4; unclear D gene. Germline V gene data show CDR1 as MNHEY and CDR2 as SVGAGI. The V gene lost 0 bases and the J gene lost 7 bases, with 12 bases spanning the gap. The CDR3 loop spans 15 amino acids. The CDR3 DNA follows: TGTGCCAGCAGTTACTCGCGATTTGGAGGTGAAAAACTGTTTTTT. Protein sequence: CASSYSRFGGEKLFF.

The V call is TRBV4-2, the J call TRBJ2-1, with 8 bases that match TRBD2. CDR1 is LGHNA, CDR2 YNFKEQ, per germline. V dropped 0 bases and J dropped 3; count of bases not matched to a gene: 4. The CDR3 contains 16 residues. CDR3 loop: CASSQDPAGDYNEQFF. The CDR3 DNA reads as TGTGCCAGCAGCCAAGATCCAGCGGGGGACTACAATGAGCAGTTCTTC.

The V and J genes are TRBV10-2 and TRBJ1-2; D call uncertain. The CDR3 has 17 residues. Germline loops: CDR1 WSHSY, CDR2 SAAADI. Trimming removed 0 bases from V and 3 bases from J, with 17 bases in between. The CDR3 DNA sequence: TGCGCCAGCAGTGAGTCGAGGAATCCCGGGAGCGACTATGGCTACACCTTC. It is translated as CASSESRNPGSDYGYTF.

This sequence joins TRBV7-3 and TRBJ1-1; TRBD1 matches at 7 bases. Unmatched junction bases numbered 10, after V lost 0 bases and J lost 0 bases. Germline V gene lookup returns CDR1 SGHTA and CDR2 FQGTGA. The CDR3 has 18 residues. The CDR3 region is CASSLTLQGTEMNTEAFF. CDR3 sequence (DNA): TGTGCCAGCAGCTTAACCCTACAGGGGACGGAAATGAACACTGAAGCTTTCTTT.

The rearrangement uses TRBV4-1 and TRBJ1-4; no firm D call. The V end was cut by 2 bases, the J end by 0 bases, with 10 bases between. The CDR3 has 16 residues. The V gene's germline CDR1 is MGHRA and CDR2 YSYEKL. Written as DNA, the CDR3 is TGCGCCAGCAGCCAAACTAGGACCGCAACTAATGAAAAACTGTTTTTT. It encodes CASSQTRTATNEKLFF.

This sequence joins TRBV7-9 and TRBJ2-7, with 9 bases identical to TRBD1. V dropped 0 bases and J dropped 3; count of bases not matched to a gene: 6. CDR3 size: 16 residues. CDR1 is SEHNR, CDR2 FQNEAQ, per germline (reference sequence). The CDR3 reads CASSLAPDRGVYEQYF. The CDR3 DNA reads as TGTGCCAGCAGCTTAGCCCCCGACAGGGGGGTCTACGAGCAGTACTTC.

The rearrangement joins TRBV5-8 to TRBJ2-7; D is perhaps TRBD2 (6 bases). The V gene lost 6 bases and the J gene lost 2 bases, with 21 bases spanning the gap. Germline loops: CDR1 SGHTS, CDR2 YDEGEE. CDR3 length: 16 residues. CDR3 DNA: TGTGCCAGCACCTCTTATTTCTGGACTAACCCCTACGAGCAGTACTTC. It encodes CASTSYFWTNPYEQYF.

The chain joins TRBV19 to TRBJ1-5, with D tentatively TRBD1 (6 bases). V was pared by 6 bases and J by 2 bases, with 14 bases between. From germline, CDR1 is LNHDA and CDR2 SQIVND (reference sequence). The CDR3 runs 15 residues. The CDR3 region has the DNA TGTGCCAGTAGAACTGCAGGGGTGGGCAATCAGCCCCAGCATTTT. Protein: CASRTAGVGNQPQHF.

This clone has just a few counts. CDR3 nucleotides: TGTGCCAGCAGCCTCCGGGACAGGGGTTACGAGCAGTACTTC. Its translation: CASSLRDRGYEQYF. V is TRBV7-9 and J is TRBJ2-7; 10 bases map to TRBD1. This CDR3 has 14 residues. Trimming cost V 5 bases and J 4 bases; bases outside gene matches: 5. Germline V CDR1 and CDR2: SEHNR, FQNEAQ (reference sequence).

The chain employs TRBV7-6 and TRBJ2-1, with 8 bases matching TRBD1. Trimming at V came to 4 bases and at J to 4 bases, leaving 9 bases not matched to a gene. CDR3 length equals 16 residues. The germline gives CDR1 SGHVS, CDR2 FNYEAQ. Here the CDR3 DNA reads TGTGCCAGCAGCTCCCCCCGGGACAGGCCTTACAATGAGCAGTTCTTC. This sequence encodes CASSSPRDRPYNEQFF. The whole variable domain, filled in from reference TRBV7-6 and TRBJ2-1, reads GAGVSQSPRYKVTKRGQDVALRCDPISGHVSLYWYRQALGQGPEFLTYFNYEAQQDKSGLPNDRFSAERPEGSISTLTIQRTEQRDSAMYRCASSSPRDRPYNEQFFGPGTRLTVL.

The chain uses TRBV5-1 and TRBJ1-1; maybe TRBD1 (5 bases). CDR3 length equals 13 residues. V shed 2 bases and J shed 6 bases, with 11 bases lying between them. Germline assignment: CDR1 SGHRS and CDR2 YFSETQ. In DNA form, the CDR3 reads TGCGCCAGCAGCTTTGCGGGGGGGGCTGAAGCTTTCTTT. It encodes CASSFAGGAEAFF.

This clone was recorded at least ten times. The chain employs TRBV7-6 and TRBJ2-7, with a tentative D call TRBD2 (6 bases). The CDR3 is 15 amino acids. Germline V gives CDR1 SGHVS, CDR2 FNYEAQ. The ends were cut back, 5 bases at V and 0 bases at J, with 14 bases in the middle. CDR3 sequence: CASSARWGDSYEQYF. For the CDR3, the DNA is TGTGCCAGCAGCGCGCGATGGGGGGACTCCTACGAGCAGTACTTC.

The chain employs TRBV21-1 and TRBJ1-5; the table's D call of TRBD1 was not tested on the DNA. TRBV21-1 is recorded as a pseudogene. This CDR3 spans 12 amino acids. This CDR3 reads CASTGLDQPQHF. CDR3 DNA: TGTGCCAGTACAGGTTTGGATCAGCCCCAGCATTTT.

The rearrangement links TRBV7-9 to TRBJ2-1; 8 nucleotides align to TRBD1. In germline, CDR1 is SEHNR, CDR2 FQNEAQ (reference sequence). This CDR3 has 15 amino acids. V lost 5 bases, J lost 0 bases, and 3 bases stayed unmatched. The CDR3 spells CASSGDRRSYNEQFF. For the CDR3, the DNA is TGTGCCAGCAGCGGGGACAGGCGCTCCTACAATGAGCAGTTCTTC.

This chain joins TRBV5-5 and TRBJ1-2, with a weak D call TRBD1 (6 bases). The V and J ends lost 4 bases and 0 bases respectively, with 19 bases between them. Germline V gene sequence: CDR1 SGHKS, CDR2 YYEKEE (reference sequence). This CDR3 is built from 17 residues. CDR3 sequence: CASSTELTGGANYGYTF. The CDR3 DNA reads TGTGCCAGCAGCACAGAATTGACAGGTGGGGCTAACTATGGCTACACCTTC.

This chain connects TRBV4-1 to TRBJ1-1, with D unclear. The V and J ends lost 1 base and 5 bases respectively, with 5 bases between them. Germline CDR1 and CDR2: MGHRA and YSYEKL. The CDR3 contains 12 residues. The CDR3 reads CASSQGLTEAFF. The CDR3 coding sequence is TGCGCCAGCAGCCAAGGGCTTACTGAAGCTTTCTTT.

This chain uses TRBV14 with TRBJ2-7, with D unresolved. Trimming removed 4 bases at V and 3 bases at J, with 10 bases between. This CDR3 region has 13 residues. CDR1 SGHDN and CDR2 FVKESK come from the germline V gene. In DNA, the CDR3 is TGTGCCAGCAGCCCGCCGATCGGCTACGAGCAGTACTTC. Protein: CASSPPIGYEQYF.

This clone is a singleton in its sample. This chain links TRBV11-1 with TRBJ2-1; D may be TRBD2 (5 bases). V lost 0 bases to trimming and J lost 8 bases, with 8 bases between them. The CDR3 runs 13 residues. Germline CDR1 and CDR2: SGHAT and FQDESV (reference sequence). CDR3 in amino acids: CASSLALEDEQFF. As DNA, the CDR3 is TGTGCCAGCAGCTTAGCGCTGGAGGATGAGCAGTTCTTC.

The rearrangement links TRBV5-1 to TRBJ2-7; TRBD1 agrees at 7 bases. Trimming at V came to 2 bases and at J to 3 bases, leaving 5 bases not matched to a gene. The CDR3 contains 14 residues. Germline CDR1 reads SGHRS; CDR2 reads YFSETQ. In nucleotides, the CDR3 is TGCGCCAGCAGCTTAGGGACAGATTTCTACGAGCAGTACTTC. It encodes CASSLGTDFYEQYF.

The CDR3 spells CASSERQGADYEQYF. CDR3 nucleotides: TGTGCCAGCAGTGAAAGACAGGGGGCTGACTACGAGCAGTACTTC. V gene TRBV2 combines with J gene TRBJ2-7; TRBD1 matches at 10 bases. Trimming took 2 bases from V and 3 from J; bases not matched to a gene: 4. The CDR3 spans 15 residues. Germline assignment: CDR1 SNHLY and CDR2 FYNNEI. The complete variable domain, with remaining parts taken from reference TRBV2 and TRBJ2-7, reads EPEVTQTPSHQVTQMGQEVILRCVPISNHLYFYWYRQILGQKVEFLVSFYNNEISEKSEIFDDQFSVERPDGSNFTLKIRSTKLEDSAMYFCASSERQGADYEQYFGPGTRLTVT.

The V call is TRBV7-8, the J call TRBJ2-2; TRBD2 aligns across 8 bases. From germline, CDR1 is SGHVS and CDR2 FQNEAQ. Trimming removed 10 bases from V and 5 bases from J; junction bases left unmatched: 9. This CDR3 is built from 14 residues. The CDR3 DNA reads as TGTGCCACCGTCCGGGGGGGGTATACCGGGGAGCTGTTTTTT. This sequence encodes CATVRGGYTGELFF.

V gene TRBV28 combines with J gene TRBJ1-2; a weak D match, TRBD1 (6 bases). Trimming pared 5 bases from V and 5 bases from J, leaving 21 bases between. Germline V gene data show CDR1 as MDHEN and CDR2 as SYDVKM. The CDR3 consists of 16 residues. In DNA, the CDR3 is TGTGCCAGCAGTATTTACTTTCAGGACAGTCGATATGGCTACACCTTC. It is translated as CASSIYFQDSRYGYTF.

This rearrangement joins TRBV11-2 to TRBJ2-3, with 11 bases fitting TRBD2. From germline, CDR1 is SGHAT and CDR2 FQNNGV. V lost 3 bases to trimming and J lost 2 bases; unmatched junction nucleotides: 7. CDR3 length: 17 residues. This CDR3 reads CASSFRASGGSTDTQYF. CDR3 sequence (DNA): TGTGCCAGCAGCTTTAGGGCTAGCGGGGGGTCCACAGATACGCAGTATTTT.

V usage is TRBV21-1 and J usage is TRBJ1-1. TRBV21-1 is deemed a pseudogene. This CDR3 comprises 15 residues. CDR3 sequence: CASSKYIGGVTEAFF. The CDR3 nucleotides read TGTGCCAGCAGCAAATACATCGGAGGGGTAACTGAAGCTTTCTTT.

This sequence joins TRBV5-1 and TRBJ1-1; 9 bases map to TRBD1. CDR1 SGHRS and CDR2 YFSETQ come from the germline V gene. V shed 4 bases, J shed 10 bases, and the junction held 14 bases outside the gene matches. This CDR3 comprises 15 residues. This CDR3 is CASSPSRTGDIGAFF. DNA for the CDR3: TGCGCCAGCAGCCCCTCCCGGACAGGGGATATAGGAGCTTTCTTT.